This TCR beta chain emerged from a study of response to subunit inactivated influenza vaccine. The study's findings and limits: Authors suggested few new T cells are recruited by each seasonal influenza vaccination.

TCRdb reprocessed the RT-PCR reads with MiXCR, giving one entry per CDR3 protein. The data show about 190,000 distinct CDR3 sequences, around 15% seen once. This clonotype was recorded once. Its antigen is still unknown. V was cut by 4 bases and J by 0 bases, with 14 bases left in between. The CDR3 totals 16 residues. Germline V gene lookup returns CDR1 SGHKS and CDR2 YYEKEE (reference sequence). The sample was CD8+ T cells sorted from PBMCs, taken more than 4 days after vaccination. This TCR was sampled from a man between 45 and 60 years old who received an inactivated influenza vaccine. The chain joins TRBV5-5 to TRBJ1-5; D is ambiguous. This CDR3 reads CASSPQGFFSNQPQHF. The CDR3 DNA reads TGTGCCAGCAGCCCTCAAGGGTTTTTTAGCAATCAGCCCCAGCATTTT.